The 21 T cell receptor beta chains below all came from one sample that was sequenced in a study of blood T cell repertoires in COVID-19. Some clones are missing from TCRdb's copy, which holds only in-frame ones; the method was immunoSEQ multiplex PCR. Counted here are about 210,000 clones, about 81% occurring once; the ten biggest clones make up 5.2%. Source material: peripheral blood. The receptors shown here come from a woman in her 70s with COVID-19, enrolled during active disease.

The chain has TRBV12-3 or TRBV12-4 and TRBJ1-6, with D possibly being TRBD1 (5 bases). CDR3 length: 13 amino acids. Trimming left V 7 bases short and J 11 bases short, with 15 bases between. The CDR3 sequence is CASTRDSQAPLHF. CDR3 sequence (DNA): TGTGCCAGCACCCGAGACAGTCAGGCACCCCTCCACTTT.

This sequence joins TRBV10-3 and TRBJ2-5; 11 bases are shared with TRBD1. Germline V gives CDR1 ENHRY, CDR2 SYGVKD. Trimming cost V 7 bases and J 4 bases; bases outside gene matches: 8. The CDR3 sequence is 15 residues long. In nucleotides, the CDR3 is TGTGCCATCAACCAAGGACAGGGGGCACGAGAGACCCAGTACTTC. Amino acids: CAINQGQGARETQYF.

The chain uses TRBV27 and TRBJ1-2; no reliable D call. This CDR3 region has 11 residues. V was cut by 7 bases and J by 3 bases, with 6 bases left in between. Germline values: CDR1 MNHEY, CDR2 SMNVEV (reference sequence). Here the CDR3 reads CASTMYYGYTF. Written as DNA, the CDR3 is TGTGCCAGCACCATGTACTATGGCTACACCTTC.

The chain combines TRBV20-1 with TRBJ2-7; 8 bases line up with TRBD2. V was clipped by 3 bases and J by 2 bases; unmatched bases: 12. Germline assignment: CDR1 DFQATT and CDR2 SNEGSKA (reference sequence). This CDR3 comprises 16 residues. The CDR3 nucleotides are TGCAGTGCTAGTCTGAGCGGGAGCGGTCCTACCTACGAGCAGTACTTC. It is translated as CSASLSGSGPTYEQYF.

This rearrangement joins TRBV5-5 to TRBJ1-2; D is ambiguous. V lost 4 bases, J lost 5 bases, and 9 bases lay in between. The CDR3 covers 12 residues. Germline V lookup: CDR1 SGHKS, CDR2 YYEKEE (reference sequence). The CDR3 coding sequence is TGTGCCAGCAGCCCGGCGGGGTATGGCTACACCTTC. Translating gives CASSPAGYGYTF.

The chain has TRBV15 and TRBJ1-5, with unresolved D. Germline CDR1 LNHNV, CDR2 YYDKDF (reference sequence). Trimming cost V 0 bases and J 4 bases, with 7 bases left between them. There are 14 residues in the CDR3. The CDR3 region has the DNA TGTGCCACCAGCAGAGATTCACAGAATCAGCCCCAGCATTTT. This gives the protein CATSRDSQNQPQHF. The full variable domain, rest sourced from reference TRBV15 and TRBJ1-5, is DAMVIQNPRYQVTQFGKPVTLSCSQTLNHNVMYWYQQKSSQAPKLLFHYYDKDFNNEADTPDNFQSRRPNTSFCFLDIRSPGLGDTAMYLCATSRDSQNQPQHFGDGTRLSIL.

This clone has more than one count but fewer than ten. J is TRBJ1-3 and V is TRBV3-1 (or the pseudogene TRBV3-2); TRBD1 matches at 10 bases. With 2 bases clipped from V and 6 bases from J, the junction kept 10 bases outside the gene matches. The CDR3 runs 17 residues. The germline V gene encodes CDR1 LGHDT and CDR2 YNNKEL (reference sequence). The CDR3 sequence: CASSQFSGTGVINTIYF. The DNA for the CDR3 is TGTGCCAGCAGCCAATTTTCCGGGACAGGGGTAATAAACACCATATATTTT.

V and J are TRBV30 and TRBJ2-7; D is ambiguous. The V and J ends lost 2 bases and 4 bases respectively, with 6 bases between them. This CDR3 has 11 amino acids. In germline, CDR1 is GTSNPN, CDR2 SVGIG (reference sequence). In DNA form, the CDR3 reads TGTGCCTGGAGTCCAAAATACGAGCAGTACTTC. This gives the protein CAWSPKYEQYF. Based on the CDR3 plus reference TRBV30 and TRBJ2-7, the full variable domain is SQTIHQWPATLVQPVGSPLSLECTVEGTSNPNLYWYRQAAGRGLQLLFYSVGIGQISSEVPQNLSASRPQDRQFILSSKKLLLSDSGFYLCAWSPKYEQYFGPGTRLTVT.

This rearrangement joins TRBV29-1 to TRBJ1-4; 10 nucleotides align to TRBD1. J was trimmed by 5 bases and V by 4 bases; bases with no gene match: 4. CDR3 length equals 14 residues. From germline, CDR1 is SQVTM and CDR2 ANQGSEA. CDR3 residues: CSVGGGQGNEKLFF. Written as DNA, the CDR3 is TGCAGCGTTGGCGGGGGACAGGGGAATGAAAAACTGTTTTTT.

The CDR3: CASSPPGQGIEPQHF. CDR3 coding DNA: TGTGCCAGCAGTCCCCCCGGACAGGGTATAGAGCCCCAGCATTTT. V is TRBV28 and J is TRBJ1-5; 8 bases match TRBD1. The CDR3 runs 15 residues. CDR1 and CDR2 (germline): MDHEN, SYDVKM. Germline trimming cut 5 bases from V and 8 bases from J; bases unmatched to any gene: 11.

The rearrangement uses TRBV27 and TRBJ1-6, with D possibly being TRBD1 (6 bases). Germline-derived CDR1 and CDR2 are MNHEY and SMNVEV (reference sequence). The CDR3 length is 14 residues. V dropped 7 bases and J dropped 10 bases, with 17 bases sitting between them. This chain's CDR3 is CASTFQGRNSPLHF. CDR3 bases: TGTGCCAGCACTTTTCAGGGGAGAAACTCACCCCTCCACTTT.

The chain has TRBV6-2 or TRBV6-3 and TRBJ1-4; D ambiguous. Trimming stripped 2 bases from V and 0 bases from J, with 13 bases between. CDR3 size: 17 residues. Germline loops: CDR1 MNHEY, CDR2 SVGEGT. This CDR3 is CASSYGARIATNEKLFF. DNA for the CDR3: TGTGCCAGCAGTTACGGTGCCAGAATTGCAACTAATGAAAAACTGTTTTTT.

This clone was seen only a few times. The J gene is TRBJ1-1, the V gene TRBV4-1; weak D call: TRBD1 (6 bases). CDR1 is MGHRA and CDR2 is YSYEKL in the germline V gene. Trimming shortened V by 0 bases and J by 2 bases, and 7 bases separated the two germline ends. The CDR3 is made up of 14 amino acids. DNA of the CDR3: TGCGCCAGCAGCCAAGAACAGGGAAACACTGAAGCTTTCTTT. The encoded protein is CASSQEQGNTEAFF.

The chain is built from TRBV29-1 and TRBJ1-1; D gene uncertain. The V gene lost 7 bases and the J gene lost 4 bases, with 13 bases spanning the gap. Germline V gene sequence: CDR1 SQVTM, CDR2 ANQGSEA. The CDR3 has 12 residues. The CDR3 sequence is CSARGISTEAFF. In DNA, the CDR3 is TGCAGCGCCAGAGGGATCAGCACTGAAGCTTTCTTT.

The V gene is TRBV5-1, the J gene TRBJ2-7; 10 bases map to TRBD2. Germline lookup yields CDR1 SGHRS and CDR2 YFSETQ. This CDR3 has 15 amino acids. J was trimmed by 6 bases and V by 4 bases; bases with no gene match: 10. CDR3 region: CASSRGLALYGEQYF. CDR3 DNA sequence: TGCGCCAGCAGCCGGGGACTAGCGCTATACGGCGAGCAGTACTTC.

The genes are TRBV3-1 (or the pseudogene TRBV3-2) and TRBJ2-1; the match to TRBD1 covers 7 bases. Germline V lookup: CDR1 LGHDT, CDR2 YNNKEL (reference sequence). This CDR3 is 13 amino acids long. Losses at the gene ends were 3 bases for V and 6 bases for J; bases not matched to a gene: 2. The CDR3 protein is CASSQGQSNEQFF. CDR3 sequence (DNA): TGTGCCAGCAGCCAGGGACAGTCCAATGAGCAGTTCTTC.

The chain couples TRBV6-6 to TRBJ1-4; TRBD1 agrees at 8 bases. CDR1 and CDR2 from the germline V gene are MNHNY and SVGAGI (reference sequence). The CDR3 loop spans 13 amino acids. J was trimmed by 8 bases and V by 7 bases; bases with no gene match: 6. The CDR3 nucleotides read TGTGCCAGCACCAGGGGGCGGGAGGAAAAACTGTTTTTT. It codes for CASTRGREEKLFF.

This chain uses TRBV9 with TRBJ2-5; 7 bases are a match to TRBD2. The junction had 4 bases not matched to a gene; V was cut back by 2 bases and J by 3 bases. The CDR3 runs to 14 residues. Germline V lookup: CDR1 SGDLS, CDR2 YYNGEE. CDR3 loop: CASSVHTSEETQYF. CDR3 DNA: TGTGCCAGCAGCGTTCATACTAGCGAAGAGACCCAGTACTTC. Based on the CDR3 plus reference TRBV9 and TRBJ2-5, the full variable domain is DSGVTQTPKHLITATGQRVTLRCSPRSGDLSVYWYQQSLDQGLQFLIQYYNGEERAKGNILERFSAQQFPDLHSELNLSSLELGDSALYFCASSVHTSEETQYFGPGTRLLVL.

This clone was detected only once. The rearrangement links TRBV24-1 to TRBJ2-7, with TRBD1 matching 9 bases. The germline CDR1 and CDR2 sequences are KGHDR and SFDVKD. The junction had 14 bases not matched to a gene; V was cut back by 4 bases and J by 2 bases. This CDR3 region has 18 residues. CDR3 sequence (DNA): TGTGCCACCAGTGAGGCTATTCCGGGACAGGGAAGCCCCTACGAGCAGTACTTC. Translating gives CATSEAIPGQGSPYEQYF.

This chain links TRBV19 with TRBJ1-5; no firm D call. V lost 7 bases and J lost 3, with 10 bases in between. The CDR3 consists of 13 residues. The V gene's germline CDR1 is LNHDA and CDR2 SQIVND (reference sequence). CDR3 sequence: CASNGRDNQPQHF. CDR3 in DNA: TGTGCCAGTAACGGGCGGGACAATCAGCCCCAGCATTTT.

The CDR3 DNA sequence: TGTGCCAGCAGCAAACTCCGGCGGACTAGCGGGAGTACACATACGCAGTATTTT. It codes for CASSKLRRTSGSTHTQYF. The genes are TRBV21-1 and TRBJ2-3; the listed D gene, TRBD2, was not tested against the DNA. TRBV21-1 is a recognized pseudogene. This CDR3 comprises 18 residues.